This paragraph covers one T cell receptor (beta chain) sequence. Its target is unknown. TCRdb's table, derived via immunoSEQ multiplex PCR, lists solely in-frame clones and lacks some. The sample contains around 140,000 clones, roughly 90% of which appear only once. The data originate from a study of T cell responses to AZD1222 COVID-19 vaccine. Whole-study findings and limits: It should be noted that donors were predominantly white British and more often female, and clonal diversity was possibly underestimated.

This CDR3 comprises 15 residues. Germline V gene lookup returns CDR1 LGHDT and CDR2 YNNKEL (reference sequence). With V trimmed by 2 bases and J by 4 bases, 6 bases remained unmatched. The gene calls are TRBV3-1 (or the pseudogene TRBV3-2) and TRBJ1-2; 8 bases line up with TRBD1. The sequence was obtained from an adult in good health. This sample comprised peripheral blood, obtained on day 0 of AZD1222 vaccination. The CDR3 DNA is TGTGCCAGCAGCCAATTAACAGGGGGTTCCTATGGCTACACCTTC. Amino acids: CASSQLTGGSYGYTF.